A selection of T cell receptor beta chains follows, all from one sample in a study of T cells in Graves' hyperthyroidism and ophthalmopathy. TCRdb fed the multiplex PCR reads into MiXCR, producing one record per CDR3 protein. Of a few hundred thousand distinct CDR3 sequences listed, around 15% are singletons. The sequenced material came from blood. Receptors originate from a woman in her 30s with Graves' ophthalmopathy. Each CDR3 is given with its conserved first and last residue. The D gene is left open where the match is weak. Rows may omit the clone size; those that give it use once, few, many or a size class.

v_gene	j_gene	d_gene	abundance	CDR3nt	CDR3aa
TRBV2	TRBJ1-1	TRBD1	many	TGTGCCAGCAGATGGGGACAGGGTATGGGGGGGGGTGAAGCTTTCTTT	CASRWGQGMGGGEAFF
TRBV24-1	TRBJ2-2	NA	many	TGTGCCACCAGTGATTTTCTAACGAACACCGGGGAGCTGTTTTTT	CATSDFLTNTGELFF
TRBV28	TRBJ1-5	TRBD1	many	TGTGCCAGCAGGGTCCGGACAGGGCTCAATCAGCCCCAGCATTTT	CASRVRTGLNQPQHF
TRBV7-2	TRBJ2-1	TRBD2	many	TGTGCCAGCAGCTTAGCTAGCGGGGGGTGGGATGAGCAGTTCTTC	CASSLASGGWDEQFF
TRBV3-1	TRBJ1-1	NA	many	TGTGCCAGCAGCCAACCCCCTATGAACACTGAAGCTTTCTTT	CASSQPPMNTEAFF
TRBV20-1	TRBJ2-7	TRBD1	once	TGCAGTGCTAGAACGGGGACAGGGGGGGAGCAGTACTTC	CSARTGTGGEQYF
TRBV28	TRBJ1-1	NA	many	TGTGCCAGCAGGAACCCGGGACTCCTTTGGAACGCTGAAGCTTTCTTT	CASRNPGLLWNAEAFF
TRBV4-1	TRBJ2-7	NA	NA	TGCGCCAGCAGCCAAGATGGGAAGGGATTTACCTACGAGCAGTACTTC	CASSQDGKGFTYEQYF
TRBV6-2/TRBV6-3	TRBJ1-1	TRBD1	many	TGTGCCAGCCTCCGGGACAGAAACACTGAAGCTTTCTTT	CASLRDRNTEAFF
TRBV28	TRBJ2-7	TRBD2	many	TGTGCCAGCAGGGGAGGGACGTCAAACTCCTACGAGCAGTACTTC	CASRGGTSNSYEQYF
TRBV28	TRBJ1-5	NA	many	TGTGCCAGCAGTCTAACCTCCGAGGGCAATCAGCCCCAGCATTTT	CASSLTSEGNQPQHF
TRBV28	TRBJ1-3	NA	many	TGTGCCAGCAGTTTGTCCCTCCCAGGGCACTCTGGAAACACCATATATTTT	CASSLSLPGHSGNTIYF
TRBV7-9	TRBJ2-5	NA	NA	TGTGCCAGCAGCTTACGCCCCAGGTGGGCAGAAAAAGAGACCCAGTACTTC	CASSLRPRWAEKETQYF
TRBV12-3/TRBV12-4	TRBJ2-1	NA	many	TGTGCCAGCAGTAACGACCCCACAGGGTTGGGTGAGCAGTTCTTC	CASSNDPTGLGEQFF
TRBV18	TRBJ2-3	TRBD2	many	TGTGCCAGCTCCCGGACTAGCGGGGGCGGCACAGATACGCAGTATTTT	CASSRTSGGGTDTQYF
TRBV12-3/TRBV12-4	TRBJ1-5	NA	many	TGTGCCAGCAGTTCGGACAGTTTTGGCAATCAGCCCCAGCATTTT	CASSSDSFGNQPQHF
TRBV28	TRBJ2-5	NA	many	TGTGCCAGCAGCCCTTTTGGGACCGGGGCGAAAGAGACCCAGTACTTC	CASSPFGTGAKETQYF
TRBV4-1	TRBJ1-2	NA	NA	TGCGCCAGCAGCCAAGGGACGGAGGTGGGCTGCACCTTC	CASSQGTEVGCTF
TRBV19	TRBJ2-3	TRBD2	NA	TGTGCCAGTAGTATAGCCCGGGGGGGGAGGTCAAGCACAGATACGCAGTATTTT	CASSIARGGRSSTDTQYF
TRBV18	TRBJ1-1	NA	many	TGTGCCAGCTCACCAGATGAGGGGGTGAACACTGAAGCTTTCTTT	CASSPDEGVNTEAFF
TRBV18	TRBJ1-2	NA	few	TGTGCCAGCTCACCAATGGGAAATGGGGAGTTTGGCTACACCTTC	CASSPMGNGEFGYTF
TRBV2	TRBJ2-1	NA	many	TGTGCCAGCAGCGATCCGGGACGATCGATCTCCTACAATGAGCAGTTCTTC	CASSDPGRSISYNEQFF
TRBV7-9	TRBJ1-6	NA	many	TGTGCCAGCAGCTTAGGACCGACAGGTTCGGGATCACCCCTCCACTTT	CASSLGPTGSGSPLHF
TRBV5-5	TRBJ2-5	TRBD1	few	TGTGCCAGCAGCTTAGAGGACAGGGAGGTGAGGGAGACCCAGTACTTC	CASSLEDREVRETQYF
TRBV5-1	TRBJ2-5	TRBD1	few	TGCGCCAGCAGCGTCTCGACAGGGCAAGAGACCCAGTACTTC	CASSVSTGQETQYF
TRBV19	TRBJ2-2	TRBD2	NA	TGTGCCAGTAGTACAACTGCCCCTAGCGGGGCGAACACCGGGGAGCTGTTTTTT	CASSTTAPSGANTGELFF
TRBV6-1	TRBJ1-2	NA	many	TGTGCCAGCAGTTATCGTCGGACAGAAGATGGCTACACCTTC	CASSYRRTEDGYTF
TRBV29-1	TRBJ1-5	NA	many	TGCAGCGTTGCCTTTGGGGACGTACAGCCCCAGCATTTT	CSVAFGDVQPQHF
TRBV7-8	TRBJ1-6	NA	many	TGTGCCAGCAGTCCTTTCGGACCCAATTCACCCCTCCACTTT	CASSPFGPNSPLHF
TRBV3-1	TRBJ1-6	NA	many	TGTGCCAGCAGCCAACCCAAGGCAGGCCTCCCCCTCCACTTT	CASSQPKAGLPLHF
TRBV4-1	TRBJ2-1	TRBD2	few	TGCGCCAGCAGCCAAGAAGGGGGACTAGCAAATGAGCAGTTCTTC	CASSQEGGLANEQFF
TRBV5-6	TRBJ1-6	TRBD1	many	TGTGCCAGCAGACGCCTCCAGGGGGATTCGGCGAATTCACCCCTCCACTTT	CASRRLQGDSANSPLHF
TRBV7-9	TRBJ2-7	TRBD1	once	TGTGCCAGCAGCTTAGTGGACAGGTCCTACGAGCAGTACTTC	CASSLVDRSYEQYF
TRBV6-1	TRBJ2-4	TRBD1	NA	TGTGCCAGCATTGGACAGGGGGAGGCCAAAAACATTCAGTACTTC	CASIGQGEAKNIQYF
TRBV2	TRBJ2-1	TRBD2	NA	TGTGTCAGCGGTAGAGACGACGGGACTAGGTCGGGCAATGAGCAGTTCTTC	CVSGRDDGTRSGNEQFF
TRBV11-2	TRBJ1-3	NA	many	TGTGCCAGCAGCTCCCTTGGGGGAAACACCATATATTTT	CASSSLGGNTIYF
TRBV24-1	TRBJ2-5	NA	few	TGTGCCACCAAAAGAACCGGGCAAGAGACCCAGTACTTC	CATKRTGQETQYF